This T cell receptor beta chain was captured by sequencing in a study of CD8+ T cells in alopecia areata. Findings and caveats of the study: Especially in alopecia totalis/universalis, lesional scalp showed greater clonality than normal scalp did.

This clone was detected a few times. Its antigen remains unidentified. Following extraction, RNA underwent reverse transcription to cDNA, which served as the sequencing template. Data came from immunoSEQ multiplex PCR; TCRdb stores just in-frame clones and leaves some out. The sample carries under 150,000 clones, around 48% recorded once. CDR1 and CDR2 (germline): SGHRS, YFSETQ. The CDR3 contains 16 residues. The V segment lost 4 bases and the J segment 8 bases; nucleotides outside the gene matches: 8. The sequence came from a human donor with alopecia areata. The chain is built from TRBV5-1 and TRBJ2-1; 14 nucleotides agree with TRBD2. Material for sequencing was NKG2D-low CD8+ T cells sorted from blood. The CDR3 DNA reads TGCGCCAGCAGCACCCGACTAGCGGGGGGGCGAGATGAGCAGTTCTTC. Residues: CASSTRLAGGRDEQFF.